These 25 T cell receptor beta chains originate from one sample sequenced in a study of T cell responses to AZD1222 COVID-19 vaccine. TCRdb's table, derived via immunoSEQ multiplex PCR, lists solely in-frame clones and lacks some. The profile shows some 81,000 clones, 75% to 95% of them singletons. The specimen was peripheral blood, collected 28 days after the second AZD1222 dose. The receptor set was obtained from an adult who received the AZD1222 COVID-19 vaccine.

The chain combines TRBV5-1 with TRBJ2-1; tentative D call: TRBD1 (5 bases). V shed 4 bases and J shed 1 base, with 24 bases lying between them. Germline CDR1 is SGHRS and CDR2 is YFSETQ. The CDR3 sequence is 19 residues long. The CDR3: CASSPRTSGYAMSYNEQFF. CDR3 DNA sequence: TGCGCCAGCAGCCCCCGAACTTCAGGGTACGCTATGTCCTACAATGAGCAGTTCTTC.

This chain uses TRBV27 with TRBJ1-2; D is perhaps TRBD1 (5 bases). CDR3 length: 17 amino acids. V dropped 5 bases and J dropped 2 bases, with 21 bases sitting between them. Germline V gene lookup returns CDR1 MNHEY and CDR2 SMNVEV (reference sequence). DNA for the CDR3: TGTGCCAGCAGTCCGTACACCACCGGGAGACAGAACTATGGCTACACCTTC. Protein product: CASSPYTTGRQNYGYTF.

V is TRBV7-2 and J is TRBJ1-1; no clear D. The germline V gene encodes CDR1 SGHTA and CDR2 FQGNSA. V was clipped by 3 bases and J by 10 bases, with 15 bases between them. The length of the CDR3 is 13 residues. CDR3 nucleotide sequence: TGTGCCAGCAGCTTTATAAGGGAAGCTGGAGCTTTCTTT. Translating it yields CASSFIREAGAFF.

The chain has TRBV7-9 and TRBJ1-1; TRBD1 is a possible D gene (6 bases). Trimming stripped 4 bases from V and 8 bases from J, with 17 bases between. Germline values: CDR1 SEHNR, CDR2 FQNEAQ (reference sequence). CDR3 size: 14 residues. CDR3 in amino acids: CASSYLQGRGEAFF. In DNA form, the CDR3 reads TGTGCCAGCAGCTATCTACAGGGACGAGGGGAAGCTTTCTTT.

The chain combines TRBV27 with TRBJ1-5, with D unresolved. The ends were cut back, 6 bases at V and 3 bases at J, with 12 bases in the middle. CDR3 length: 14 amino acids. Germline CDR1 reads MNHEY; CDR2 reads SMNVEV (reference sequence). CDR3 sequence: CASSPGMVNQPQHF. CDR3 in DNA: TGTGCCAGCAGCCCCGGGATGGTCAATCAGCCCCAGCATTTT.

This clone was picked up a small number of times. V gene TRBV2 combines with J gene TRBJ1-6; no clear D gene. The CDR3 sequence is 16 residues long. Trimming removed 3 bases from V and 6 bases from J, with 15 bases in between. Germline loops: CDR1 SNHLY, CDR2 FYNNEI. The CDR3 spells CASSEIQVTPNSPLHF. The CDR3 DNA sequence: TGTGCCAGCAGTGAGATTCAAGTTACCCCTAATTCACCCCTCCACTTT.

The chain employs TRBV12-3 or TRBV12-4 and TRBJ2-7; the match to TRBD1 covers 10 bases. CDR3 length: 13 amino acids. Trimming cost V 5 bases and J 6 bases; bases outside gene matches: 4. This chain's CDR3 is CASSRQGAGEQYF. CDR3 in DNA: TGTGCCAGCAGTCGACAGGGGGCGGGCGAGCAGTACTTC.

The chain has TRBV24-1 and TRBJ2-5; TRBD2 agrees at 8 bases. With V trimmed by 4 bases and J by 1 base, 7 bases remained unmatched. The germline V gene encodes CDR1 KGHDR and CDR2 SFDVKD. The CDR3 spans 16 residues. CDR3 amino acids: CATSDQAGDLQETQYF. In DNA form, the CDR3 reads TGTGCCACCAGTGACCAAGCGGGAGACCTCCAAGAGACCCAGTACTTC.

The chain employs TRBV18 and TRBJ1-1; TRBD1 aligns across 9 bases. The CDR3 is 14 amino acids. Germline CDR1 is KGHSH and CDR2 is LQKENI. J lost 4 bases, V lost 3 bases, and 3 bases had no gene match. The CDR3 loop reads CASSPDRGSTEAFF. In DNA form, the CDR3 reads TGTGCCAGCTCACCTGACAGGGGGTCCACTGAAGCTTTCTTT. Together with reference TRBV18 and TRBJ1-1, the CDR3 gives the full variable domain: NAGVMQNPRHLVRRRGQEARLRCSPMKGHSHVYWYRQLPEEGLKFMVYLQKENIIDESGMPKERFSAEFPKEGPSILRIQQVVRGDSAAYFCASSPDRGSTEAFFGQGTRLTVV.

The genes are TRBV2 and TRBJ2-7; tentatively, D is TRBD1 or TRBD2 (5 bases each). CDR1 SNHLY and CDR2 FYNNEI come from the germline V gene. Trimming left V 8 bases short and J 0 bases short, with 14 bases between. The length of the CDR3 is 14 residues. For the CDR3, the DNA is TGTGCCAGCTACGGGGCTAGCCGCTCCTACGAGCAGTACTTC. It translates to CASYGASRSYEQYF.

The chain has TRBV15 and TRBJ2-2; perhaps TRBD2 as D (6 bases). The length of the CDR3 is 17 residues. Trimming removed 3 bases at V and 1 base at J, with 15 bases between. The V gene's germline CDR1 is LNHNV and CDR2 YYDKDF (reference sequence). This chain's CDR3 is CATSRAAGTGNTGELFF. The CDR3 DNA reads TGTGCCACCAGCAGGGCCGCCGGGACTGGGAACACCGGGGAGCTGTTTTTT.

The gene calls are TRBV5-5 and TRBJ2-7; TRBD1 aligns across 10 bases. The germline gives CDR1 SGHKS, CDR2 YYEKEE (reference sequence). CDR3 length: 15 residues. Trimming at V came to 3 bases and at J to 0 bases, leaving 3 bases not matched to a gene. CDR3 amino acids: CASSSDRGFSYEQYF. The CDR3 DNA reads as TGTGCCAGCAGCTCGGACAGGGGGTTCTCCTACGAGCAGTACTTC. Variable domain in full (rest from reference TRBV5-5 and TRBJ2-7): DAGVTQSPTHLIKTRGQQVTLRCSPISGHKSVSWYQQVLGQGPQFIFQYYEKEERGRGNFPDRFSARQFPNYSSELNVNALLLGDSALYLCASSSDRGFSYEQYFGPGTRLTVT.

This clone is a singleton in its sample. The chain couples TRBV5-1 to TRBJ2-1, with D possibly TRBD2 on 5 matching bases. CDR3 size: 15 residues. Trimming took 3 bases from V and 3 from J, leaving 13 bases between them. The germline V gene encodes CDR1 SGHRS and CDR2 YFSETQ. The CDR3 here is CASSSSPDNYNEQFF. DNA of the CDR3: TGCGCCAGCAGCTCTAGCCCGGATAACTACAATGAGCAGTTCTTC.

The rearrangement uses TRBV5-3 and TRBJ2-1; D gene uncertain. TRBV5-3 is identified as an open reading frame with a role that is uncertain. The CDR3 contains 14 residues. With 0 bases removed from V and 8 bases from J, the gap between germline ends came to 12 bases. This chain's CDR3 is CARSLGANIDEQFF. As DNA, the CDR3 is TGTGCCAGAAGCTTGGGCGCTAATATCGATGAGCAGTTCTTC.

With regard to this clone: Sequence at one end of the junction differs from germline and may be a read error. The rearrangement uses TRBV7-7 and TRBJ2-2; D possibly corresponds to TRBD2 (6 bases). The CDR3 has 15 amino acids. Germline V gene data show CDR1 as SSHAT and CDR2 as FNYEAQ (reference sequence). CDR3 nucleotide sequence: TGTGCTAGCAGCTTGGAGGGGTACACCACCGGGGAGCTGTTTTTT. This translates into CASSLEGYTTGELFF.

The chain joins TRBV28 to TRBJ1-4; D may be TRBD1 (6 bases). The V gene's germline CDR1 is MDHEN and CDR2 SYDVKM. V was pared by 3 bases and J by 0 bases, with 11 bases between. This CDR3 is built from 16 residues. DNA of the CDR3: TGTGCCAGCAGTTTGGGGACACTTGCAACTAATGAAAAACTGTTTTTT. Translating gives CASSLGTLATNEKLFF.

The V and J genes are TRBV6-5 and TRBJ2-4; TRBD2 aligns across 15 bases. CDR3 length: 15 amino acids. The ends lost 6 bases at V and 5 bases at J; junction bases unmatched: 2. CDR1 is MNHEY, CDR2 SVGAGI, per germline. CDR3 nucleotides: TGTGCCAGCAGCGGACTAGCGGGGGGGCAAAACATTCAGTACTTC. Its translation: CASSGLAGGQNIQYF.

The rearrangement uses TRBV2 and TRBJ2-1, with 7 bases aligning to TRBD1. CDR3 size: 14 residues. Germline-derived CDR1 and CDR2 are SNHLY and FYNNEI. The V segment lost 3 bases and the J segment 1 base; nucleotides outside the gene matches: 0. The DNA for the CDR3 is TGTGCCAGCAGTGACAGGGGGTCCTACAATGAGCAGTTCTTC. Protein sequence: CASSDRGSYNEQFF.

A note on this clone: This may arise from a read error, as a much more abundant clone is one base away. Different DNA sequences within this sample yield the same CDR3. The rearrangement uses TRBV7-6 and TRBJ2-7, with D perhaps given as TRBD1 or TRBD2 (5 bases each). From germline, CDR1 is SGHVS and CDR2 FNYEAQ. This CDR3 spans 13 amino acids. V was pared by 4 bases and J by 3 bases, with 10 bases between. The CDR3 loop reads CASSSGPNYEQYF. For the CDR3, the DNA is TGTGCCAGCAGCTCGGGACCTAACTACGAGCAGTACTTC.

This clone was seen a handful of times. The chain uses TRBV11-2 and TRBJ1-3; D gene uncertain. Germline assignment: CDR1 SGHAT and CDR2 FQNNGV. Trimming cost V 4 bases and J 3 bases, with 22 bases left between them. The CDR3 runs 18 residues. CDR3 sequence: CASSSRSWVRQDGNTIYF. CDR3 nucleotides: TGTGCCAGCAGCTCCCGGTCCTGGGTCAGACAAGATGGAAACACCATATATTTT.

The CDR3 DNA sequence: TGTGCCAGCAGTTTACTAGCGGTCACCGGGGATGAGCAGTTCTTC. It translates to CASSLLAVTGDEQFF. The chain combines TRBV28 with TRBJ2-1; 7 bases fit TRBD2. After removal of 2 bases from V and 8 bases from J, the junction contained 9 bases not matched to a gene. The length of the CDR3 is 15 residues. Germline-derived CDR1 and CDR2 are MDHEN and SYDVKM.

The rearrangement joins TRBV11-2 to TRBJ2-1, with 14 bases matching TRBD2. Trimming removed 5 bases from V and 12 bases from J; junction bases left unmatched: 12. CDR1 is SGHAT and CDR2 is FQNNGV in the germline V gene. This CDR3 region has 16 residues. CDR3 loop: CASSLGLAGGRMVQFF. DNA for the CDR3: TGTGCCAGCAGCCTAGGACTAGCGGGAGGCCGCATGGTGCAGTTCTTC.

The chain couples TRBV2 to TRBJ1-6; TRBD1 agrees at 11 bases. Per the germline V gene, CDR1 is SNHLY and CDR2 is FYNNEI. After removal of 8 bases from V and 10 bases from J, the junction contained 4 bases not matched to a gene. CDR3 length: 13 residues. CDR3 sequence: CASSGQGESPLHF. The CDR3 DNA is TGTGCCAGCTCGGGACAGGGGGAATCACCCCTCCACTTT.

The CDR3 DNA sequence: TGTGCCAGCTCACCACCAGGTGAGCCGTTAGCCAAAAACATTCAGTACTTC. It is translated as CASSPPGEPLAKNIQYF. The chain combines TRBV18 with TRBJ2-4; no clear D. V gave up 0 bases and J gave up 0 bases, with 12 bases separating them. The germline V gene encodes CDR1 KGHSH and CDR2 LQKENI. This CDR3 spans 17 amino acids.

V gene TRBV28 combines with J gene TRBJ2-7; D ambiguous. Trimming left V 2 bases short and J 2 bases short, with 4 bases between. Germline V CDR1 and CDR2: MDHEN, SYDVKM. This CDR3 has 12 amino acids. As DNA, the CDR3 is TGTGCCAGCAGTTTAACAGCCTACGAGCAGTACTTC. The encoded protein is CASSLTAYEQYF.